Following are 27 T cell receptor beta chains from one sample sequenced in a study of blood T cell repertoires in COVID-19. TCRdb's table, derived via immunoSEQ multiplex PCR, lists solely in-frame clones and lacks some. Here the sample spans roughly 120,000 clones, about 87% being singletons. Source material: peripheral blood. These receptor sequences come from a woman in her seventies with acute or convalescent COVID-19.

The J gene is TRBJ2-5, the V gene TRBV10-3, with D possibly being TRBD1 (6 bases). With 2 bases removed from V and 2 bases from J, the gap between germline ends came to 21 bases. From germline, CDR1 is ENHRY and CDR2 SYGVKD. The CDR3 totals 18 residues. The CDR3 DNA sequence: TGTGCCATCAGTGAGGGGTTAAGCCCAAACAGGGATCAAGAGACCCAGTACTTC. Amino acid sequence: CAISEGLSPNRDQETQYF.

This chain uses TRBV25-1 with TRBJ1-1; D gene uncertain. The V gene lost 7 bases and the J gene lost 4 bases, with 13 bases spanning the gap. The CDR3 totals 13 residues. CDR1 is MGHDK, CDR2 SYGVNS, per germline. The CDR3 region is CASKGLGGTEAFF. The CDR3 DNA reads as TGTGCCAGCAAAGGTTTGGGAGGCACTGAAGCTTTCTTT. Supplemented by reference TRBV25-1 and TRBJ1-1, the full variable domain reads EADIYQTPRYLVIGTGKKITLECSQTMGHDKMYWYQQDPGMELHLIHYSYGVNSTEKGDLSSESTVSRIRTEHFPLTLESARPSHTSQYLCASKGLGGTEAFFGQGTRLTVV.

This clone was seen only a few times. This sequence joins TRBV9 and TRBJ2-3; possible D gene TRBD2, 6 bases. This CDR3 has 14 amino acids. Germline loops: CDR1 SGDLS, CDR2 YYNGEE. The V gene lost 0 bases and the J gene lost 5 bases, with 10 bases spanning the gap. The chain's CDR3 is CASSVALRGDTQYF. The CDR3 DNA is TGTGCCAGCAGCGTAGCTCTGCGGGGAGATACGCAGTATTTT.

V and J are TRBV6-6 and TRBJ2-7, with D possibly being TRBD1 (5 bases). CDR3 length: 14 residues. Trimming left V 2 bases short and J 2 bases short, with 10 bases between. CDR1 is MNHNY, CDR2 SVGAGI, per germline (reference sequence). This chain's CDR3 is CASSYRGTAYEQYF. CDR3 coding DNA: TGTGCCAGCAGTTACAGGGGAACCGCCTACGAGCAGTACTTC.

V usage is TRBV7-9 and J usage is TRBJ2-7; D not certain. The CDR3 is 14 residues long. CDR1 and CDR2 (germline): SEHNR, FQNEAQ (reference sequence). V was pared by 1 base and J by 0 bases, with 7 bases between. CDR3 coding DNA: TGTGCCAGCAGCTTAGGGTTGAGCTCCTACGAGCAGTACTTC. This sequence encodes CASSLGLSSYEQYF.

J is TRBJ1-2 and V is TRBV19, with 7 bases lining up with TRBD1. The CDR3 runs to 13 residues. V lost 4 bases, J lost 8 bases, and 7 bases stayed unmatched. CDR1 and CDR2 (germline): LNHDA, SQIVND (reference sequence). In nucleotides, the CDR3 is TGTGCCAGTAGTACCCGGACAGGTGTGGGCTACACCTTC. It translates to CASSTRTGVGYTF.

The CDR3 region is CASRDYYNEQFF. CDR3 sequence (DNA): TGCGCCAGCAGAGACTATTACAATGAGCAGTTCTTC. The chain has TRBV10-1 and TRBJ2-1, with D maybe TRBD2 (5 bases). Trimming stripped 6 bases from V and 4 bases from J, with 7 bases between. The germline V gene has CDR1 WNHNN and CDR2 SYGVQD (reference sequence). CDR3 size: 12 residues.

The V and J genes are TRBV18 and TRBJ1-1; D might be TRBD1 (5 bases). Trimming left V 3 bases short and J 3 bases short, with 17 bases between. Germline CDR1 and CDR2: KGHSH and LQKENI. The CDR3 is 16 amino acids. CDR3 loop: CASSPGAGYSDTEAFF. CDR3 coding DNA: TGTGCCAGCTCACCCGGCGCAGGGTATTCTGACACTGAAGCTTTCTTT.

The chain has TRBV7-9 and TRBJ2-3; 9 nucleotides agree with TRBD2. The V gene's germline CDR1 is SEHNR and CDR2 FQNEAQ (reference sequence). Trimming cost V 6 bases and J 5 bases; bases outside gene matches: 15. This CDR3 comprises 17 residues. The CDR3 nucleotides are TGTGCCAGCAGAACCCCCCCCAACAAGCGGGGGGTAGATACGCAGTATTTT. It codes for CASRTPPNKRGVDTQYF. Full variable domain (rest looked up from reference TRBV7-9 and TRBJ2-3): DTGVSQNPRHKITKRGQNVTFRCDPISEHNRLYWYRQTLGQGPEFLTYFQNEAQLEKSRLLSDRFSAERPKGSFSTLEIQRTEQGDSAMYLCASRTPPNKRGVDTQYFGPGTRLTVL.

J is TRBJ1-4 and V is TRBV15; TRBD1 aligns across 10 bases. The CDR3 runs to 18 residues. Germline CDR1 reads LNHNV; CDR2 reads YYDKDF (reference sequence). The V segment lost 5 bases and the J segment 4 bases; nucleotides outside the gene matches: 13. In DNA form, the CDR3 reads TGTGCCACCAGCGGGAAGCCGACAGGGGGCAGTTATAATGAAAAACTGTTTTTT. Translating gives CATSGKPTGGSYNEKLFF.

This rearrangement joins TRBV18 to TRBJ2-5; D not certain. CDR3 length: 15 residues. The V and J ends lost 1 base and 0 bases respectively, with 9 bases between them. From germline, CDR1 is KGHSH and CDR2 LQKENI. DNA for the CDR3: TGTGCCAGCTCACCACGTGCCGGAGACCAAGAGACCCAGTACTTC. Translation: CASSPRAGDQETQYF.

The chain has TRBV2 and TRBJ1-2; no reliable D call. Trimming pared 8 bases from V and 0 bases from J, leaving 13 bases between. Germline lookup yields CDR1 SNHLY and CDR2 FYNNEI. The CDR3 has 14 amino acids. The CDR3 sequence: CASPLGLANYGYTF. DNA for the CDR3: TGTGCCAGCCCTCTGGGCTTAGCTAACTATGGCTACACCTTC.

This chain uses TRBV19 with TRBJ2-1, with 10 bases that match TRBD1. CDR1 and CDR2 from the germline V gene are LNHDA and SQIVND (reference sequence). With 5 bases clipped from V and 8 bases from J, the junction kept 9 bases outside the gene matches. The CDR3 covers 15 residues. In nucleotides, the CDR3 is TGTGCCAGTAGTCCCGGGACAGGGGCGCCCCATGAGCAGTTCTTC. Protein product: CASSPGTGAPHEQFF. Combining the CDR3 with reference TRBV19 and TRBJ2-1 gives the whole variable domain DGGITQSPKYLFRKEGQNVTLSCEQNLNHDAMYWYRQDPGQGLRLIYYSQIVNDFQKGDIAEGYSVSREKKESFPLTVTSAQKNPTAFYLCASSPGTGAPHEQFFGPGTRLTVL.

V and J are TRBV12-5 and TRBJ1-5, with TRBD1 identical over 9 bases. This CDR3 is built from 15 residues. Germline loops: CDR1 LGHNT, CDR2 FRNRAP. The V gene end was trimmed by 5 bases and the J gene end by 3 bases; junction bases not matched to a gene: 5. CDR3 nucleotide sequence: TGTGCTAGTGGTGGGGGGACAGGGTACAATCAGCCCCAGCATTTT. It yields the protein CASGGGTGYNQPQHF.

J is TRBJ1-1 and V is TRBV11-2, with 7 positions matching TRBD1. The CDR3 has 13 residues. The germline gives CDR1 SGHAT, CDR2 FQNNGV. The V gene end was trimmed by 11 bases and the J gene end by 2 bases; junction bases not matched to a gene: 8. The CDR3 loop is CASGGQANTEAFF. The CDR3, as DNA: TGTGCCTCAGGCGGACAGGCCAACACTGAAGCTTTCTTT. The variable domain in full, completed from reference TRBV11-2 and TRBJ1-1, reads EAGVAQSPRYKIIEKRQSVAFWCNPISGHATLYWYQQILGQGPKLLIQFQNNGVVDDSQLPKDRFSAERLKGVDSTLKIQPAKLEDSAVYLCASGGQANTEAFFGQGTRLTVV.

This chain uses TRBV28 with TRBJ2-7; TRBD1 might be the D (5 bases). This CDR3 is built from 15 residues. V lost 1 base and J 6 bases, leaving 16 bases between the germline ends. Germline V gene data show CDR1 as MDHEN and CDR2 as SYDVKM. The DNA for the CDR3 is TGTGCCAGCAGTTTATATTCAGCAGGGCATCGCGAGCAGTACTTC. This sequence encodes CASSLYSAGHREQYF.

The chain combines TRBV28 with TRBJ2-7; weak D call: TRBD2 (6 bases). Germline-derived CDR1 and CDR2 are MDHEN and SYDVKM. With 6 bases removed from V and 3 bases from J, the gap between germline ends came to 12 bases. The CDR3 contains 13 residues. CDR3 bases: TGTGCCAGCAGCGCCGGAGGGCGCTACGAGCAGTACTTC. Amino acids: CASSAGGRYEQYF. Full variable domain (missing parts from reference TRBV28 and TRBJ2-7): DVKVTQSSRYLVKRTGEKVFLECVQDMDHENMFWYRQDPGLGLRLIYFSYDVKMKEKGDIPEGYSVSREKKERFSLILESASTNQTSMYLCASSAGGRYEQYFGPGTRLTVT.

The chain recombines TRBV7-6 with TRBJ1-1; 7 nucleotides match TRBD1. This CDR3 region has 15 residues. Germline trimming cut 5 bases from V and 1 base from J; bases unmatched to any gene: 7. Germline lookup yields CDR1 SGHVS and CDR2 FNYEAQ. CDR3 amino acids: CASSPRQGANTEAFF. The CDR3 DNA is TGTGCCAGCAGCCCCCGACAGGGAGCGAACACTGAAGCTTTCTTT.

The rearrangement uses TRBV6-6 and TRBJ1-1, with 8 bases that match TRBD1. The germline V gene has CDR1 MNHNY and CDR2 SVGAGI (reference sequence). This CDR3 has 15 residues. The V segment lost 5 bases and the J segment 1 base; nucleotides outside the gene matches: 6. CDR3 in amino acids: CASSGTGTGNTEAFF. DNA of the CDR3: TGTGCCAGCAGTGGGACCGGGACAGGGAACACTGAAGCTTTCTTT.

The chain employs TRBV7-9 and TRBJ2-1, with 10 bases aligning to TRBD1. Germline V gene lookup returns CDR1 SEHNR and CDR2 FQNEAQ (reference sequence). Losses at the gene ends were 3 bases for V and 5 bases for J; bases not matched to a gene: 4. This CDR3 region has 15 residues. The chain's CDR3 is CASSFGTGADNEQFF. The CDR3 DNA reads as TGTGCCAGCAGCTTTGGGACAGGGGCCGACAATGAGCAGTTCTTC.

The chain carries TRBV7-6 and TRBJ2-5, with D possibly being TRBD2 (6 bases). Per the germline V gene, CDR1 is SGHVS and CDR2 is FNYEAQ. The V gene lost 1 base and the J gene lost 5 bases, with 11 bases spanning the gap. This CDR3 has 14 amino acids. The CDR3 is CASSLVAGWETQYF. The CDR3 bases are TGTGCCAGCAGCTTAGTTGCGGGGTGGGAGACCCAGTACTTC.

V and J are TRBV10-3 and TRBJ2-2, with TRBD1 matching over 9 bases. The CDR3 loop spans 15 amino acids. After removal of 11 bases from V and 6 bases from J, the junction contained 13 bases not matched to a gene. The germline CDR1 and CDR2 sequences are ENHRY and SYGVKD. The CDR3 protein is CAAVPGQGGAGELFF. The CDR3 DNA reads TGTGCCGCGGTTCCGGGACAGGGAGGTGCCGGGGAGCTGTTTTTT.

The chain combines TRBV27 with TRBJ2-3; TRBD2 matches 12 bases. The germline CDR1 and CDR2 sequences are MNHEY and SMNVEV (reference sequence). The CDR3 is made up of 16 amino acids. With 4 bases clipped from V and 6 bases from J, the junction kept 8 bases outside the gene matches. The CDR3 here is CASSSWTSGAMDTQYF. CDR3 sequence (DNA): TGTGCCAGCAGTTCCTGGACTAGCGGGGCCATGGATACGCAGTATTTT.

The gene calls are TRBV5-4 and TRBJ1-1; no reliable D call. V was cut by 2 bases and J by 0 bases, with 11 bases left in between. There are 15 residues in the CDR3. The V gene's germline CDR1 is SGHNT and CDR2 YYREEE (reference sequence). As DNA, the CDR3 is TGTGCCAGCAGCTTTTTGTTCGGGATGAACACTGAAGCTTTCTTT. Protein: CASSFLFGMNTEAFF.

The rearrangement joins TRBV4-1 to TRBJ2-1; 8 nucleotides line up with TRBD2. From germline, CDR1 is MGHRA and CDR2 YSYEKL. The CDR3 loop spans 16 amino acids. The V segment lost 0 bases and the J segment 2 bases; nucleotides outside the gene matches: 3. CDR3 amino acids: CASSQESGGAYNEQFF. Written as DNA, the CDR3 is TGCGCCAGCAGCCAAGAGTCCGGGGGGGCCTACAATGAGCAGTTCTTC.

The V gene is TRBV2, the J gene TRBJ1-4, with D unclear. Germline V CDR1 and CDR2: SNHLY, FYNNEI. V gave up 8 bases and J gave up 0 bases, with 13 bases separating them. The CDR3 has 15 residues. For the CDR3, the DNA is TGTGCCAGCCGAACGACGGGGACAACTAATGAAAAACTGTTTTTT. It encodes CASRTTGTTNEKLFF.

The CDR3 spells CASSSAYEQYF. CDR3 coding DNA: TGTGCCAGCAGCTCAGCCTACGAGCAGTACTTC. V gene TRBV21-1 combines with J gene TRBJ2-7; the D segment call TRBD1 is taken from the table without a DNA check. TRBV21-1 is a known pseudogene. The CDR3 length is 11 residues.